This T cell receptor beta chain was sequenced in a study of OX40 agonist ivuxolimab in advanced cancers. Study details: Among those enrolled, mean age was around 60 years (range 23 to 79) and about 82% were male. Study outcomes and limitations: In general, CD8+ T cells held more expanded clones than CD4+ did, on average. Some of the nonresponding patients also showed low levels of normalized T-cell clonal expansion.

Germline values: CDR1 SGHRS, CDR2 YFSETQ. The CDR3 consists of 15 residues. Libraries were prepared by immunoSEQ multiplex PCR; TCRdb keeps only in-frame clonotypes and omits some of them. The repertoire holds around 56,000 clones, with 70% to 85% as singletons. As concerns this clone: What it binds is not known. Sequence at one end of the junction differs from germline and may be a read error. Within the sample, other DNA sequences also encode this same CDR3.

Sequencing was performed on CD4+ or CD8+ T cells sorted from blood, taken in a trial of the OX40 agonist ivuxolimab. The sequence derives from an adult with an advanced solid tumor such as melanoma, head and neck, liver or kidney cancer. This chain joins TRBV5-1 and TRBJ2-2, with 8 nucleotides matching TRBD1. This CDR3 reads CASSLGQGATGELFF. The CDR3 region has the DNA TGCGCCAGCAGCTTGGGTCAGGGGGCGACCGGGGAGCTATTTTTT.